The present T cell receptor (beta chain) was sequenced within a study of post-analysis software for immune sequencing data. Study-level background: In terms of disease course, relapsing-remitting, secondary progressive and progressive-relapsing multiple sclerosis were included.

Incorporated into the TCR beta cDNA libraries were unique molecular identifiers, which served to reduce PCR and sequencing biases. T cells numbering roughly 0.85 to 11 million yielded 450,000 to 600,000 cDNA molecules. TCRdb analysed the PCR reads with MiXCR anew, one entry per CDR3 protein. The table has hundreds of thousands of distinct CDR3 sequences, 55% to 60% seen once. Notes on the study in general: There were four or five TRBV segments more frequent in patients than controls, and TRBV5-6, TRBV5-1 and TRBV20-1 were among them. Co-batched samples clustered tightly together by F measure.

This CDR3 spans 14 amino acids. Looked up from germline, CDR1 is MNHEY and CDR2 is SMNVEV (reference sequence). Of note for this clonotype: What it binds is not known.

Input material: blood. This chain connects TRBV27 to TRBJ2-5; D remains unclear. Near its end, the DNA agrees better with TRBJ2-7, so the J call may be wrong. This TCR was sampled from a girl aged 2 to 9 with multiple sclerosis. The CDR3 DNA sequence: TGTGCCAGCAGCTGGACGATGGTGTCCTACGAGCAGTACTTC. Amino acids: CASSWTMVSYEQYF.